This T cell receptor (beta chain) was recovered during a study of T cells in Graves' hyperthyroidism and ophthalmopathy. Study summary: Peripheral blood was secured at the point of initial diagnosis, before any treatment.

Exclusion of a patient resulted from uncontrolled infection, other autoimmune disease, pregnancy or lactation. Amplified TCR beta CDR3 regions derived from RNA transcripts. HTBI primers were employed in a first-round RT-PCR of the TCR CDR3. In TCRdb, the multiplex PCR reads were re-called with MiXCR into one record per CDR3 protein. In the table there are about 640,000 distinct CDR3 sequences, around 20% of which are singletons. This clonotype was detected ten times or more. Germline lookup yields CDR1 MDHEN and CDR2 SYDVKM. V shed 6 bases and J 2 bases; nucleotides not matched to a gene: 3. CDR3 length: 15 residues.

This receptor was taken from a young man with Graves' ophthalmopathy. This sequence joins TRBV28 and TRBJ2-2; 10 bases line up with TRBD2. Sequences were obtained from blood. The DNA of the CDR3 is TGTGCCAGCAGCGAACTAGCGGGAAACACCGGGGAGCTGTTTTTT. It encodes CASSELAGNTGELFF.